This TCR beta chain was recovered during a study of cytomegalovirus exposure and HLA in healthy donors. Overall study: Earlier findings included 90 million to 120 million unique TCR beta sequences obtained from 150 million to 200 million T cells.

The study ran its PCR with 60 Vbeta and 13 Jbeta primers. In the original processing: A later analysis tallied about 80 million unique TCR beta chains, roughly 11 million of them shared. Only in-frame clones appear in the TCRdb table, and some are missing; sequencing was by immunoSEQ multiplex PCR. For V, J and clone size, that table is used; D and trimming come from the DNA. The sample includes nearly 65,000 clones, 73% seen only once; the top ten take about 5.5%. Trimming took 2 bases from V and 1 from J, leaving 15 bases between them. The germline V gene encodes CDR1 SGDLS and CDR2 YYNGEE. The CDR3 runs to 16 residues. Study outcomes and limitations: The study labeled under 200 TCR beta chains cytomegalovirus-associated. There were some V segments, including TRBV6-2 and TRBV6-3, excluded as indistinguishable.

Of note for this clone: Its cognate antigen is unknown.

This TCR was sampled from a man aged 50-59 years in good health and CMV-seronegative. This sequence joins TRBV9 and TRBJ2-5; possibly TRBD1 for D (5 bases). Sequences were obtained from PBMCs. CDR3 DNA: TGTGCCAGCAGCGTCTCGACAGTCCTTGCCCAAGAGACCCAGTACTTC. Its protein product is CASSVSTVLAQETQYF.